This T cell receptor beta chain is from a study of control samples from healthy donors and cancer patients. Generated by immunoSEQ multiplex PCR, the TCRdb table keeps only in-frame clones and is missing some. The sample carries 160,000 or so clones, 96% recorded once. In germline, CDR1 is SEHNR, CDR2 FQNEAQ (reference sequence). This CDR3 spans 14 amino acids. Trimming cost V 3 bases and J 4 bases, with 9 bases left between them. Source material: blood. The sequence was collected from a woman in her 30s in good health. This chain connects TRBV7-9 to TRBJ2-2, with D unclear. The CDR3 reads CASSFGSLTGELFF. The CDR3 DNA sequence: TGTGCCAGCAGCTTTGGCAGCCTCACCGGGGAGCTGTTTTTT.